The 29 T cell receptor beta chains given below trace back to one sample, sequenced in a study of blood T cell repertoires in COVID-19. Assay used: immunoSEQ multiplex PCR; TCRdb lists only in-frame clones, some missing. Seen here are approximately 230,000 clones, roughly 83% observed once, and the top ten hold 8.9%. What was sequenced was peripheral blood. The source of these receptors is a man older than 75 with acute or convalescent COVID-19.

The V call is TRBV10-3, the J call TRBJ2-1; 9 nucleotides align to TRBD1. Trimming cost V 1 base and J 9 bases; bases outside gene matches: 13. The CDR3 has 17 amino acids. CDR1 is ENHRY, CDR2 SYGVKD, per germline. The CDR3 reads CAISELGQGSSIGEQFF. In nucleotides, the CDR3 is TGTGCCATCAGTGAGTTAGGACAGGGGTCGTCGATCGGTGAGCAGTTCTTC.

The chain joins TRBV3-1 (or the pseudogene TRBV3-2) to TRBJ2-3; 11 bases match TRBD1. The V and J ends lost 4 bases and 4 bases, in that order; junction bases with no gene match: 4. Germline V gene lookup returns CDR1 LGHDT and CDR2 YNNKEL (reference sequence). This CDR3 is 15 amino acids long. The CDR3 DNA is TGTGCCAGCAGCCTAGGACAGGGGGCTGCAGATACGCAGTATTTT. It translates to CASSLGQGAADTQYF.

V usage is TRBV7-9 and J usage is TRBJ1-2; no reliable D call. Germline V gives CDR1 SEHNR, CDR2 FQNEAQ (reference sequence). This CDR3 has 16 residues. Trimming removed 2 bases at V and 3 bases at J, with 16 bases between. DNA for the CDR3: TGTGCCAGCAGCTTACGCTCGGTCCGGGATGACTATGGCTACACCTTC. It encodes CASSLRSVRDDYGYTF.

CDR3 sequence: CASSGRQGAPNTEAFF. CDR3 nucleotide sequence: TGTGCCAGTAGTGGCAGACAGGGGGCCCCCAACACTGAAGCTTTCTTT. The chain has TRBV19 and TRBJ1-1; 10 nucleotides match TRBD1. CDR3 length equals 16 residues. Germline trimming cut 5 bases from V and 2 bases from J; bases unmatched to any gene: 8. Germline V gene data show CDR1 as LNHDA and CDR2 as SQIVND (reference sequence).

In its sample, this clone was seen once. The rearrangement links TRBV4-1 to TRBJ1-2; tentative D call: TRBD1 (5 bases). Trimming took off 4 bases at V and 6 bases at J, with 12 bases between the two ends. In germline, CDR1 is MGHRA, CDR2 YSYEKL. The CDR3 length is 13 residues. This chain's CDR3 is CASSLQGGDGYTF. The CDR3, as DNA: TGCGCCAGCAGCCTCCAGGGCGGAGATGGCTACACCTTC.

Many counts were recorded for this clone. The chain joins TRBV5-1 to TRBJ1-5, with D perhaps TRBD1 (5 bases). The CDR3 length is 14 residues. CDR1 and CDR2 from the germline V gene are SGHRS and YFSETQ. Trimming left V 3 bases short and J 2 bases short, with 9 bases between. CDR3 coding DNA: TGCGCCAGCAGCTATAGGGGCGGCAATCAGCCCCAGCATTTT. It yields the protein CASSYRGGNQPQHF.

This clone was observed once. The rearrangement links TRBV18 to TRBJ2-2, with 12 bases fitting TRBD2. This CDR3 contains 16 residues. Germline CDR1 reads KGHSH; CDR2 reads LQKENI. After removal of 5 bases from V and 6 bases from J, the junction contained 7 bases not matched to a gene. The CDR3 nucleotides are TGTGCCAGCTCATCGCGACTAGCGGGAGTCGCCGGGGAGCTGTTTTTT. The encoded protein is CASSSRLAGVAGELFF.

V and J are TRBV2 and TRBJ1-5; the D gene is possibly TRBD1 (6 bases). V was shortened by 6 bases and J by 0 bases, with 12 bases between the two germline ends. The CDR3 totals 15 residues. Germline V CDR1 and CDR2: SNHLY, FYNNEI. The CDR3 region has the DNA TGTGCCAGCAGAGGGGGGGGGCGTAGCAATCAGCCCCAGCATTTT. Protein product: CASRGGGRSNQPQHF.

The rearrangement uses TRBV24-1 and TRBJ2-7; 10 nucleotides align to TRBD1. Germline CDR1 is KGHDR and CDR2 is SFDVKD. This CDR3 has 15 residues. J gave up 2 bases and V 4 bases, and 4 bases lay outside the gene matches. The CDR3 protein is CATSESGTGAYEQYF. In DNA form, the CDR3 reads TGTGCCACCAGTGAATCCGGGACAGGGGCCTACGAGCAGTACTTC.

This sequence joins TRBV19 and TRBJ2-2; TRBD2 agrees at 8 bases. Germline CDR1 and CDR2: LNHDA and SQIVND (reference sequence). CDR3 length: 16 amino acids. The trim removed 3 bases at V and 1 base at J, leaving 4 bases unmatched. The DNA for the CDR3 is TGTGCCAGTAGTATTAGAAGCGGGAGGAACACCGGGGAGCTGTTTTTT. Protein: CASSIRSGRNTGELFF.

The gene calls are TRBV28 and TRBJ1-2, with D unclear. V lost 6 bases and J lost 5, with 16 bases in between. The CDR3 length is 14 residues. Per the germline V gene, CDR1 is MDHEN and CDR2 is SYDVKM. The CDR3 sequence is CASSRKRVWYGYTF. The CDR3 nucleotides read TGTGCCAGCAGCCGCAAGAGGGTTTGGTATGGCTACACCTTC.

The rearrangement links TRBV9 to TRBJ1-2; D is possibly TRBD1 (6 bases). This CDR3 region has 13 residues. Germline CDR1 SGDLS, CDR2 YYNGEE. V was trimmed by 4 bases and J by 8 bases, leaving 15 bases between them. CDR3 protein: CASSTLQGRGYTF. As DNA, the CDR3 is TGTGCCAGCAGCACACTACAGGGAAGGGGCTACACCTTC. The entire variable domain, with the rest obtained from reference TRBV9 and TRBJ1-2, is as follows: DSGVTQTPKHLITATGQRVTLRCSPRSGDLSVYWYQQSLDQGLQFLIQYYNGEERAKGNILERFSAQQFPDLHSELNLSSLELGDSALYFCASSTLQGRGYTFGSGTRLTVV.

The rearrangement joins TRBV19 to TRBJ1-6; possibly TRBD1 for D (6 bases). The CDR3 runs 15 residues. Germline CDR1 reads LNHDA; CDR2 reads SQIVND (reference sequence). V was cut by 5 bases and J by 1 base, with 9 bases left in between. CDR3 protein: CASSVQGSYNSPLHF. The CDR3 DNA reads TGTGCCAGTAGTGTACAGGGTTCCTATAATTCACCCCTCCACTTT.

The chain carries TRBV18 and TRBJ1-3; 7 bases align to TRBD1. Germline assignment: CDR1 KGHSH and CDR2 LQKENI. The CDR3 totals 15 residues. J gave up 0 bases and V 4 bases, and 3 bases lay outside the gene matches. For the CDR3, the DNA is TGTGCCAGCTCACTAGGGACAGTCTCTGGAAACACCATATATTTT. Protein product: CASSLGTVSGNTIYF.

The V gene is TRBV5-4, the J gene TRBJ1-6; D might be TRBD1 (5 bases). Trimming shortened V by 0 bases and J by 8 bases, and 9 bases separated the two germline ends. The length of the CDR3 is 14 residues. The germline V gene encodes CDR1 SGHNT and CDR2 YYREEE (reference sequence). CDR3 nucleotides: TGTGCCAGCAGCTTGGGACAGTGGGATTCACCCCTCCACTTT. The encoded protein is CASSLGQWDSPLHF.

This chain uses TRBV7-2 with TRBJ2-3, with a tentative D call TRBD2 (5 bases). The CDR3 sequence is 13 residues long. Looked up from germline, CDR1 is SGHTA and CDR2 is FQGNSA. V was clipped by 1 base and J by 5 bases, with 7 bases between them. In DNA form, the CDR3 reads TGTGCCAGCAGCTTAGAACTAGGAGATACGCAGTATTTT. Its protein is CASSLELGDTQYF.

The chain joins TRBV24-1 to TRBJ2-1; weak D call: TRBD2 (5 bases). CDR3 length equals 16 residues. Germline CDR1 KGHDR, CDR2 SFDVKD. With 4 bases removed from V and 4 bases from J, the gap between germline ends came to 16 bases. CDR3 bases: TGTGCCACCAGTGACCACCGCGAGGGAGTTTACAATGAGCAGTTCTTC. Translating it yields CATSDHREGVYNEQFF.

The chain links TRBV6-5 to TRBJ1-2; TRBD1 aligns across 8 bases. V trimming: 7 bases; J trimming: 3 bases; junction bases outside the gene matches: 10. Germline V CDR1 and CDR2: MNHEY, SVGAGI. This CDR3 has 15 amino acids. CDR3 DNA sequence: TGTGCCAGCACCTTGCCCGACAGGGGATACTATGGCTACACCTTC. Amino acid sequence: CASTLPDRGYYGYTF.

This rearrangement joins TRBV27 to TRBJ2-4; D call uncertain. The CDR3 runs 13 residues. Germline values: CDR1 MNHEY, CDR2 SMNVEV (reference sequence). V was trimmed by 8 bases and J by 0 bases, leaving 8 bases between them. As DNA, the CDR3 is TGTGCCAGCGTAGGAGTAGCCAAAAACATTCAGTACTTC. Translation gives CASVGVAKNIQYF.

This clone was recorded only once. The chain is built from TRBV7-9 and TRBJ2-3; no clear D. The CDR3 runs 15 residues. Germline values: CDR1 SEHNR, CDR2 FQNEAQ (reference sequence). V was clipped by 3 bases and J by 5 bases, with 15 bases between them. DNA of the CDR3: TGTGCCAGCAGCTTGAGTGAACTTTTTCTAGATACGCAGTATTTT. This encodes CASSLSELFLDTQYF.

The V call is TRBV10-2, the J call TRBJ2-3, with D perhaps matching TRBD2 (6 bases). CDR1 is WSHSY and CDR2 is SAAADI in the germline V gene. The CDR3 has 13 amino acids. The V and J ends lost 2 bases and 6 bases respectively, with 9 bases between them. CDR3 loop: CASSETRGDTQYF. CDR3 nucleotide sequence: TGCGCCAGCAGTGAGACCCGGGGGGATACGCAGTATTTT.

This chain uses TRBV5-1 with TRBJ2-3, with 7 nucleotides matching TRBD1. J lost 3 bases, V lost 3 bases, and 16 bases had no gene match. CDR1 SGHRS and CDR2 YFSETQ come from the germline V gene. CDR3 length: 18 amino acids. The CDR3 nucleotides are TGCGCCAGCAGCTGGACGGGAACGATGACAGGGAAGACAGATACGCAGTATTTT. Protein sequence: CASSWTGTMTGKTDTQYF.

The chain links TRBV2 to TRBJ2-7; 11 nucleotides agree with TRBD1. The CDR3 is 15 residues long. Per germline, CDR1 SNHLY and CDR2 FYNNEI. J was trimmed by 9 bases and V by 3 bases; bases with no gene match: 10. CDR3 sequence reads: CASSDLGQGALGQYF. In DNA form, the CDR3 reads TGTGCCAGCAGTGACTTAGGACAGGGGGCTTTGGGGCAGTACTTC.

The V and J genes are TRBV28 and TRBJ1-6, with D tentatively TRBD1 (6 bases). Trimming took off 6 bases at V and 7 bases at J, with 16 bases between the two ends. Germline lookup yields CDR1 MDHEN and CDR2 SYDVKM. CDR3 length: 15 amino acids. The CDR3 loop is CASRTGTFKNSPLHF. Here the CDR3 DNA reads TGTGCCAGCAGGACTGGGACATTCAAGAATTCACCCCTCCACTTT.

Many counts were recorded for this clone. V usage is TRBV2 and J usage is TRBJ2-7; 9 bases line up with TRBD1. From germline, CDR1 is SNHLY and CDR2 FYNNEI. After removal of 3 bases from V and 4 bases from J, the junction contained 4 bases not matched to a gene. The CDR3 covers 14 residues. CDR3 in amino acids: CASSDQGQGYEQYF. CDR3 nucleotide sequence: TGTGCCAGCAGTGATCAGGGACAGGGATACGAGCAGTACTTC.

As for this clone: This specimen includes other DNA sequences encoding the same CDR3. The chain uses TRBV24-1 and TRBJ1-5; D ambiguous. The V gene's germline CDR1 is KGHDR and CDR2 SFDVKD. This CDR3 has 13 amino acids. The germline V and J ends were trimmed by 3 bases and 7 bases, with 9 bases remaining between them. CDR3 nucleotide sequence: TGTGCCACCAGTGATCTGCGGGGACAGCCCCAGCATTTT. Translating it yields CATSDLRGQPQHF.

This clone was counted once. The chain has TRBV3-1 (or the pseudogene TRBV3-2) and TRBJ2-5; D might be TRBD1 (6 bases). The germline V and J ends were trimmed by 4 bases and 4 bases, with 10 bases remaining between them. The CDR3 length is 13 residues. CDR1 LGHDT and CDR2 YNNKEL come from the germline V gene (reference sequence). The CDR3: CASSRRGGETQYF. The CDR3 DNA is TGTGCCAGCAGCCGAAGAGGGGGAGAGACCCAGTACTTC.

For the CDR3, the DNA is TGTGCCAGCTCACCTCAGGGCGATAGCTCTGGAAACACCATATATTTT. Its protein product is CASSPQGDSSGNTIYF. V and J are TRBV18 and TRBJ1-3, with a possible D match to TRBD1 (5 bases). Trimming stripped 3 bases from V and 0 bases from J, with 12 bases between. The CDR3 has 16 residues. The germline V gene has CDR1 KGHSH and CDR2 LQKENI.

This clone was seen a few times. The J gene is TRBJ1-4, the V gene TRBV3-1 (or the pseudogene TRBV3-2); a possible D gene is TRBD1 (5 bases). The CDR3 covers 17 residues. The germline CDR1 and CDR2 sequences are LGHDT and YNNKEL (reference sequence). Trimming removed 2 bases at V and 6 bases at J, with 19 bases between. Here the CDR3 DNA reads TGTGCCAGCAGCCAATCGGTTTGGGGCAGGAGGGATGAAAAACTGTTTTTT. Translating it yields CASSQSVWGRRDEKLFF.